Listed here are 26 T cell receptor beta chains from one sample, sequenced in a study of shared clonotypes between healthy human individuals. TCRdb's copy holds only in-frame clones and misses some; the assay was immunoSEQ multiplex PCR. The repertoire holds millions of clones, with roughly 94% as singletons. Terminally differentiated effector memory CD45RA+ cells were left out of the naive CD8 fraction, which was CD45RO-negative and positively selected for CCR7. Material for sequencing was naive CD8+ T cells sorted from blood. The receptors shown here come from a man younger than 35 in good health.

The chain recombines TRBV9 with TRBJ2-5, with TRBD2 identical over 14 bases. With V trimmed by 3 bases and J by 6 bases, 4 bases remained unmatched. In germline, CDR1 is SGDLS, CDR2 YYNGEE. CDR3 length equals 15 residues. CDR3 sequence reads: CASSETSGGVKTQYF. The CDR3, as DNA: TGTGCCAGCAGCGAGACTAGCGGGGGGGTGAAGACCCAGTACTTC.

This clone came up once. CDR3 bases: TGTGCCAGCAGTTTGGGGCTAGACTATGGCTACACCTTC. Protein product: CASSLGLDYGYTF. The chain couples TRBV28 to TRBJ1-2; D is possibly TRBD1 (5 bases). Germline V gene sequence: CDR1 MDHEN, CDR2 SYDVKM. The V end was cut by 3 bases, the J end by 3 bases, with 8 bases between. This CDR3 has 13 residues.

The V gene is TRBV4-1, the J gene TRBJ1-5, with D perhaps matching TRBD1 (5 bases). Germline assignment: CDR1 MGHRA and CDR2 YSYEKL. Trimming shortened V by 2 bases and J by 7 bases, and 15 bases separated the two germline ends. The CDR3 totals 15 residues. The CDR3 DNA is TGCGCCAGCAGCCAATCACAGGACGGGTACCAGCCCCAGCATTTT. Residues: CASSQSQDGYQPQHF.

This chain's CDR3 is CASSPTTSGGAYEQYF. In DNA, the CDR3 is TGCGCCAGCAGCCCCACGACTAGCGGGGGGGCTTACGAGCAGTACTTC. The chain links TRBV4-1 to TRBJ2-7; TRBD2 agrees at 14 bases. CDR1 and CDR2 from the germline V gene are MGHRA and YSYEKL. The V segment lost 4 bases and the J segment 4 bases; nucleotides outside the gene matches: 6. The CDR3 loop spans 16 amino acids.

The chain couples TRBV9 to TRBJ2-3; TRBD1 matches 8 bases. Looked up from germline, CDR1 is SGDLS and CDR2 is YYNGEE. This CDR3 is built from 14 residues. J was trimmed by 5 bases and V by 0 bases; bases with no gene match: 2. The CDR3 here is CASSVGRGQDTQYF. The CDR3 region has the DNA TGTGCCAGCAGCGTAGGCAGGGGGCAAGATACGCAGTATTTT.

This clone has just one count. The J gene is TRBJ2-3, the V gene TRBV9, with TRBD2 matching 13 bases. There are 16 residues in the CDR3. Germline V gene data show CDR1 as SGDLS and CDR2 as YYNGEE. Trimming cost V 3 bases and J 5 bases; bases outside gene matches: 6. This CDR3 reads CASSAGTSGMRDTQYF. The DNA of the CDR3 is TGTGCCAGCAGCGCGGGGACTAGCGGGATGAGAGATACGCAGTATTTT.

V gene TRBV27 combines with J gene TRBJ1-4, with D unclear. CDR3 length equals 16 residues. V was cut by 3 bases and J by 0 bases, with 11 bases left in between. Germline V gives CDR1 MNHEY, CDR2 SMNVEV (reference sequence). CDR3 residues: CASSFIAGATNEKLFF. As DNA, the CDR3 is TGTGCCAGCAGTTTTATAGCCGGTGCAACTAATGAAAAACTGTTTTTT.

The chain uses TRBV5-4 and TRBJ2-3; D uncertain. This CDR3 has 14 residues. Germline CDR1 SGHNT, CDR2 YYREEE (reference sequence). V gave up 4 bases and J gave up 5 bases, with 14 bases separating them. DNA for the CDR3: TGTGCCAGCAGCCTGCAAGGGCTCGGAGATACGCAGTATTTT. Amino acid sequence: CASSLQGLGDTQYF. The variable domain in full, with the rest retrieved from reference TRBV5-4 and TRBJ2-3, is ETGVTQSPTHLIKTRGQQVTLRCSSQSGHNTVSWYQQALGQGPQFIFQYYREEENGRGNFPPRFSGLQFPNYSSELNVNALELDDSALYLCASSLQGLGDTQYFGPGTRLTVL.

The chain has TRBV30 and TRBJ1-6, with 7 bases fitting TRBD1. The CDR3 runs 12 residues. Trimming at V came to 4 bases and at J to 7 bases, leaving 1 base not matched to a gene. Germline-derived CDR1 and CDR2 are GTSNPN and SVGIG (reference sequence). CDR3 region: CAWTRGNSPLHF. DNA of the CDR3: TGTGCCTGGACCAGGGGGAATTCACCCCTCCACTTT.

The chain uses TRBV13 and TRBJ2-7, with TRBD1 as a possible D gene (6 bases). CDR3 length: 14 amino acids. V gave up 5 bases and J gave up 2 bases, with 13 bases separating them. The V gene's germline CDR1 is PRHDT and CDR2 FYEKMQ (reference sequence). In nucleotides, the CDR3 is TGTGCCAGCAGCGGACCAGGGGCGGCCTACGAGCAGTACTTC. Amino acids: CASSGPGAAYEQYF.

About this clone: The sample carries other DNA sequences with the same CDR3. The rearrangement joins TRBV7-9 to TRBJ2-3; D may be TRBD2 (5 bases). Trimming cost V 4 bases and J 5 bases, with 7 bases left between them. The CDR3 spans 12 residues. Per the germline V gene, CDR1 is SEHNR and CDR2 is FQNEAQ (reference sequence). CDR3 region: CASSSGEDTQYF. The CDR3 DNA reads TGTGCCAGCAGCTCCGGGGAAGATACGCAGTATTTT. Using reference TRBV7-9 and TRBJ2-3 for the parts outside the CDR3, the full variable domain is DTGVSQNPRHKITKRGQNVTFRCDPISEHNRLYWYRQTLGQGPEFLTYFQNEAQLEKSRLLSDRFSAERPKGSFSTLEIQRTEQGDSAMYLCASSSGEDTQYFGPGTRLTVL.

Regarding this clone: Within the sample, other DNA sequences also encode this same CDR3. This chain uses TRBV28 with TRBJ2-7, with D perhaps assigned TRBD1 or TRBD2 (5 bases each). The CDR3 runs 14 residues. Trimming shortened V by 2 bases and J by 4 bases, and 12 bases separated the two germline ends. CDR1 is MDHEN and CDR2 is SYDVKM in the germline V gene. CDR3: CASSLDGGSYEQYF. CDR3 bases: TGTGCCAGCAGTTTAGATGGGGGATCTTACGAGCAGTACTTC.

Note on this clone: The sample has other DNA sequences that encode this CDR3 too. The V gene is TRBV14, the J gene TRBJ2-7; D perhaps matches TRBD1 (5 bases). This CDR3 contains 14 residues. The V gene lost 1 base and the J gene lost 2 bases, with 9 bases spanning the gap. Per germline, CDR1 SGHDN and CDR2 FVKESK. Here the CDR3 reads CASSQGSGPYEQYF. DNA for the CDR3: TGTGCCAGCAGCCAAGGGTCAGGGCCCTACGAGCAGTACTTC.

This clone was seen only once. The J gene is TRBJ1-4, the V gene TRBV7-8; TRBD1 matches 9 bases. The CDR3 has 15 amino acids. Germline V gene sequence: CDR1 SGHVS, CDR2 FQNEAQ. With V trimmed by 4 bases and J by 7 bases, 7 bases remained unmatched. The CDR3 DNA reads as TGTGCCAGCAGCTCCAACAGGGGGCCGGGTGAAAAACTGTTTTTT. This gives the protein CASSSNRGPGEKLFF.

The CDR3 region has the DNA TGCGCCAGCATTCCAGGACTAGCGGGGTCTTACAATGAGCAGTTCTTC. Translating gives CASIPGLAGSYNEQFF. J is TRBJ2-1 and V is TRBV10-2; 12 nucleotides line up with TRBD2. CDR3 length equals 16 residues. Germline V gene data show CDR1 as WSHSY and CDR2 as SAAADI. With V trimmed by 7 bases and J by 4 bases, 8 bases remained unmatched.

This chain connects TRBV7-6 to TRBJ2-1; D gene uncertain. Per the germline V gene, CDR1 is SGHVS and CDR2 is FNYEAQ. This CDR3 has 16 amino acids. Trimming shortened V by 5 bases and J by 9 bases, and 23 bases separated the two germline ends. CDR3 sequence: CASSRSQIQNIPEQFF. In nucleotides, the CDR3 is TGTGCCAGCAGCCGCTCACAGATCCAGAATATCCCTGAGCAGTTCTTC. Full variable domain (missing parts from reference TRBV7-6 and TRBJ2-1): GAGVSQSPRYKVTKRGQDVALRCDPISGHVSLYWYRQALGQGPEFLTYFNYEAQQDKSGLPNDRFSAERPEGSISTLTIQRTEQRDSAMYRCASSRSQIQNIPEQFFGPGTRLTVL.

Remarks on this clone: The identical CDR3 is also encoded by other nucleotide sequences in the sample. The CDR3 DNA reads as TGTGCCAGCAGTTTTTACGGGGGAGGGGAAAAACTGTTTTTT. It specifies CASSFYGGGEKLFF. This chain joins TRBV27 and TRBJ1-4, with D perhaps TRBD1 (5 bases). Germline V gene data show CDR1 as MNHEY and CDR2 as SMNVEV (reference sequence). Trimming took off 3 bases at V and 8 bases at J, with 13 bases between the two ends. The CDR3 contains 14 residues.

Details on this clone: Other DNA sequences in this specimen translate into the identical CDR3. The rearrangement uses TRBV6-5 and TRBJ2-2; D not certain. The CDR3 has 13 residues. Germline CDR1 reads MNHEY; CDR2 reads SVGAGI. Trimming stripped 0 bases from V and 6 bases from J, with 5 bases between. The DNA for the CDR3 is TGTGCCAGCAGTTACTCTCGGGCCGGGGAGCTGTTTTTT. Amino acid sequence: CASSYSRAGELFF.

The chain combines TRBV6-5 with TRBJ1-5, with D unresolved. The germline gives CDR1 MNHEY, CDR2 SVGAGI. Trimming cost V 0 bases and J 6 bases, with 15 bases left between them. The CDR3 runs to 16 residues. CDR3 loop: CASSYSFGEKGQPQHF. CDR3 in DNA: TGTGCCAGCAGTTACTCTTTCGGGGAGAAGGGTCAGCCCCAGCATTTT.

The rearrangement uses TRBV5-6 and TRBJ2-5; the D gene could be TRBD1 or TRBD2 (5 bases each). V lost 4 bases, J lost 5 bases, and 12 bases lay in between. There are 13 residues in the CDR3. The V gene's germline CDR1 is SGHDT and CDR2 YYEEEE. As DNA, the CDR3 is TGTGCCAGCAGCCCAGGGACGAGTGAGACCCAGTACTTC. It codes for CASSPGTSETQYF.

The gene calls are TRBV6-8 and TRBJ2-7; 8 positions agree with TRBD2. The length of the CDR3 is 19 residues. V was clipped by 6 bases and J by 1 base; unmatched bases: 20. Germline V lookup: CDR1 MNHGY, CDR2 SAAAGT. The DNA for the CDR3 is TGTGCCAGCAGAAGCGGGGGACTAACTAATAAACTCACTTCCTACGAGCAGTACTTC. Translated, it gives CASRSGGLTNKLTSYEQYF.

Comment on this clone: Other DNA variants within this sample encode the same CDR3. The chain joins TRBV4-1 to TRBJ2-7; D unclear. Per the germline V gene, CDR1 is MGHRA and CDR2 is YSYEKL. The V end was cut by 1 base, the J end by 4 bases, with 8 bases between. This CDR3 is 13 amino acids long. The CDR3 spells CASSQGLRYEQYF. The CDR3 DNA reads TGCGCCAGCAGCCAAGGGTTGAGATACGAGCAGTACTTC.

J is TRBJ2-3 and V is TRBV7-9; D is possibly TRBD1 (6 bases). V was shortened by 4 bases and J by 4 bases, with 15 bases between the two germline ends. The germline gives CDR1 SEHNR, CDR2 FQNEAQ (reference sequence). The CDR3 is made up of 15 amino acids. CDR3 residues: CASSSVIGGADTQYF. The CDR3 DNA follows: TGTGCCAGCAGCTCAGTTATAGGGGGAGCAGATACGCAGTATTTT.

The chain uses TRBV6-5 and TRBJ2-7, with 9 bases lining up with TRBD2. Per germline, CDR1 MNHEY and CDR2 SVGAGI. J lost 0 bases, V lost 9 bases, and 6 bases had no gene match. The CDR3 is 14 amino acids. CDR3 in DNA: TGTGCCAGTGCACCACTAGCGGGCTCCTACGAGCAGTACTTC. Translated: CASAPLAGSYEQYF.

The chain joins TRBV4-1 to TRBJ2-1; D unresolved. V was pared by 1 base and J by 2 bases, with 6 bases between. This CDR3 has 14 amino acids. Germline V gene sequence: CDR1 MGHRA, CDR2 YSYEKL. The CDR3 bases are TGCGCCAGCAGCCAAGTAAAACCCTACAATGAGCAGTTCTTC. It encodes CASSQVKPYNEQFF.

The rearrangement links TRBV28 to TRBJ1-6, with TRBD1 matching 7 bases. The CDR3 consists of 15 residues. Looked up from germline, CDR1 is MDHEN and CDR2 is SYDVKM. J was trimmed by 10 bases and V by 5 bases; bases with no gene match: 11. Here the CDR3 DNA reads TGTGCCAGCAGTCTACCACAGGGGATGGGATCACCCCTCCACTTT. Translating gives CASSLPQGMGSPLHF.